The rows below give T cell receptor beta chains drawn from one sample of a study of beta chain features in type 1 diabetes. Measured with immunoSEQ multiplex PCR; TCRdb has only the in-frame clones, and not every one. Seen here are some 350,000 clones, over 9% observed once, and the top ten hold about 0.6%. The sequenced sample consisted of central memory CD4+ T cells from blood. All receptors derive from a man aged 25-40 years with type 1 diabetes. Both conserved end residues are part of each CDR3. D genes are given only for firm matches. A clone size is listed for some rows: how often the clone was seen (once, few, many), or a class if it is expanded.

v_call,j_call,clone_size,d_call,cdr3_aa,cdr3_nt
TRBV28,TRBJ2-7,NA,NA,CASSLGGTHEQYF,TGTGCCAGCAGTTTAGGGGGTACCCACGAGCAGTACTTC
TRBV11-1,TRBJ2-1,NA,TRBD2,CASSPRLAGDEQFF,TGTGCCAGCAGCCCAAGACTAGCGGGCGATGAGCAGTTCTTC
TRBV2,TRBJ2-2,few,NA,CASSTGSGELFF,TGTGCCAGCAGTACGGGATCCGGGGAGCTGTTTTTT
TRBV9,TRBJ1-6,NA,TRBD1,CASSVQGGDSPLHF,TGTGCCAGCAGCGTTCAGGGGGGTGATTCACCCCTCCACTTT
TRBV28,TRBJ2-1,many,NA,CASSFGGNTYNEQFF,TGTGCCAGCAGCTTCGGCGGGAATACCTACAATGAGCAGTTCTTC
TRBV6-6,TRBJ2-3,few,TRBD1,CASSRQTGIDTQYF,TGTGCCAGCAGTCGCCAGACAGGGATAGATACGCAGTATTTT
TRBV5-1,TRBJ1-1,NA,NA,CASSLDGANTEAFF,TGCGCCAGCAGCTTGGACGGGGCCAACACTGAAGCTTTCTTT
TRBV7-2,TRBJ2-1,NA,TRBD2,CASSGKTSGSGNEQFF,TGTGCCAGCAGCGGGAAAACTAGCGGGAGTGGCAATGAGCAGTTCTTC
TRBV4-2,TRBJ2-3,NA,TRBD2,CASSRGTSGDITDTQYF,TGTGCCAGCAGTCGGGGGACTAGCGGAGACATCACAGATACGCAGTATTTT
TRBV2,TRBJ2-7,few,TRBD1,CASSERTTGAYEQYF,TGTGCCAGCAGTGAAAGAACCACAGGGGCCTACGAGCAGTACTTC
TRBV18,TRBJ2-5,NA,NA,CASSRSGGDETQYF,TGTGCCAGCTCTCGTTCCGGGGGAGACGAGACCCAGTACTTC
TRBV10-3,TRBJ2-7,few,NA,CATTRSVSYEQYF,TGTGCCACAACACGATCTGTCTCCTACGAGCAGTACTTC
TRBV7-2,TRBJ1-2,few,NA,CASSLNRLYGYTF,TGTGCCAGCAGCCTGAACAGGCTCTATGGCTACACCTTC
TRBV4-1,TRBJ1-5,few,TRBD1,CASSQGQGLNQPQHF,TGCGCCAGCAGCCAAGGACAGGGGCTTAATCAGCCCCAGCATTTT
TRBV7-2,TRBJ2-3,few,TRBD1,CASSSTGGADTQYF,TGTGCCAGCAGCTCGACAGGGGGCGCAGATACGCAGTATTTT
TRBV28,TRBJ1-5,few,NA,CASSLNLSNQPQHF,TGTGCCAGCAGTTTAAACCTTAGCAATCAGCCCCAGCATTTT
TRBV2,TRBJ2-7,NA,TRBD2,CASRREGSYEQYF,TGTGCCAGCAGGAGGGAGGGTTCCTACGAGCAGTACTTC
TRBV6-6,TRBJ2-1,NA,NA,CASSKGGGDYNEQFF,TGTGCCAGCTCCAAGGGGGGCGGCGATTACAATGAGCAGTTCTTC
TRBV6-5,TRBJ1-2,NA,TRBD1,CASSTYRGGYTF,TGTGCCAGCAGTACGTACAGGGGAGGCTACACCTTC
TRBV2,TRBJ2-5,few,NA,CASSVSEYQETQYF,TGTGCCAGCAGTGTATCAGAGTACCAAGAGACCCAGTACTTC
TRBV4-2,TRBJ2-3,NA,TRBD2,CASSLTSGRAADTQYF,TGTGCCAGCAGCCTCACTAGCGGGAGGGCCGCAGATACGCAGTATTTT
TRBV27,TRBJ2-1,few,NA,CASSLSTGYYNEQFF,TGTGCCAGCAGTTTATCAACGGGCTACTACAATGAGCAGTTCTTC
TRBV14,TRBJ2-4,few,TRBD2,CASSPTGGAKNIQYF,TGTGCCAGCAGTCCGACGGGGGGAGCCAAAAACATTCAGTACTTC
TRBV27,TRBJ1-1,NA,NA,CASSLNPDTATFF,TGTGCCAGCAGTTTAAACCCCGACACAGCGACTTTCTTT